This record covers a single T cell receptor (beta chain). Ophthalmopathy cases scored 3 or more on the Clinical Activity Score and 4 or more on NOSPECS grade, with duration below 3 months. The study based diagnoses on clinical symptoms, serum thyroxine and TRAb, thyroid ultrasound and orbital computed tomography. The PBMCs had their origin in 7.5 to 10 ml of fresh peripheral blood. Regions amplified from RNA transcripts were the TCR beta CDR3 regions. When the TCR CDR3 underwent first-round RT-PCR, the HTBI primer set was used. One entry per CDR3 protein, called by TCRdb with MiXCR from the multiplex PCR reads. Here the sample spans roughly 560,000 distinct CDR3 sequences, over 12% being singletons. This entry comes from a study of T cells in Graves' hyperthyroidism and ophthalmopathy. The CDR3 has 14 residues. V gave up 6 bases and J gave up 15 bases, with 24 bases separating them. Germline V gene sequence: CDR1 MDHEN, CDR2 SYDVKM.

The sequenced sample was blood. This clonotype was sampled from a middle-aged woman with Graves' ophthalmopathy. V and J are TRBV28 and TRBJ2-1, with D perhaps TRBD2 (6 bases). CDR3 sequence (DNA): TGTGCCAGCAGCCCCCCGACCCGGGACGGGGACTGGTTCTTC. This encodes CASSPPTRDGDWFF.